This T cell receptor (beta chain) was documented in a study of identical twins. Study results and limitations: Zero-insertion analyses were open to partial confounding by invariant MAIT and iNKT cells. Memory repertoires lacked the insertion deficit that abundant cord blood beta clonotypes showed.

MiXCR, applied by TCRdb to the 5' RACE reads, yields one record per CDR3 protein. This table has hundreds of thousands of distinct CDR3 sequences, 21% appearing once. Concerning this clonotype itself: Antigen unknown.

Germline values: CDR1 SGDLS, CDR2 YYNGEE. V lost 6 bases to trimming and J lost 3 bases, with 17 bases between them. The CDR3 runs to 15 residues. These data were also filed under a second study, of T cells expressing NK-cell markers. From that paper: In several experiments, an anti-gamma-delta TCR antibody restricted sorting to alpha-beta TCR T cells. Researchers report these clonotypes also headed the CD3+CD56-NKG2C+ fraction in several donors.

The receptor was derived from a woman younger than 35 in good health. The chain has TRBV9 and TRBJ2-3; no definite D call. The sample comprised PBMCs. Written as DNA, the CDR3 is TGTGCCAGCAAGGTGGGGAAGAGTTCGACAGATACGCAGTATTTT. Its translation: CASKVGKSSTDTQYF.